A single sample gave rise to the 2 T cell receptor beta chains below, sequenced in a study of spatial heterogeneity in lung cancer. From the 5' RACE reads, TCRdb called clonotypes with MiXCR, one entry per CDR3 protein. The sample holds approximately 100,000 distinct CDR3 sequences; roughly a fifth are singletons and the top ten take 21%. Time point meaning: blood at routine non-recurrence follow-up after resection. The material sequenced was PBMCs, taken at follow-up. The receptors stem from a male donor with early-stage non-small cell lung cancer.

Written as DNA, the CDR3 is TGTGCCAGCAGCTTAGTACGGGGAGACACCTACACCTTC. This codes for CASSLVRGDTYTF. V gene TRBV7-2 combines with J gene TRBJ1-2; D not certain. Germline-derived CDR1 and CDR2 are SGHTA and FQGNSA. Deletions cut 1 base from V and 10 bases from J, with 13 bases between. There are 13 residues in the CDR3.

J is TRBJ2-1 and V is TRBV20-1, with TRBD2 matching 10 bases. V was pared by 6 bases and J by 3 bases, with 8 bases of the junction left unmatched. Germline CDR1 DFQATT, CDR2 SNEGSKA (reference sequence). The CDR3 is 15 residues long. The CDR3 DNA follows: TGCAGTGCCGCCACCGGGACTAGCGACTACAATGAGCAGTTCTTC. It yields the protein CSAATGTSDYNEQFF.